This TCR beta chain was obtained from a study of T cells after yellow fever vaccination. Findings of the study overall: Researchers noted that a small share of clonotypes showed up in both CD4 and CD8 compartments. Re-detected after boosting: most primary clones, about 96% of CD4 and roughly 90% of CD8. On re-exposure, the response was weaker but peaked faster, at day 5 versus 15.

Trimming took off 6 bases at V and 0 bases at J, with 15 bases between the two ends. The CDR3 is 16 amino acids. Germline V gives CDR1 SGHRS, CDR2 YFSETQ. 5'RACE template switching added a universal primer site and UMIs to TCR cDNA. TCRdb re-derived calls from the 5' RACE reads in MiXCR, one entry per CDR3 protein. The data contain tens of thousands of distinct CDR3 sequences, around 6.5% of them singletons. This clonotype was counted a few times. Its antigen is unknown. The sequencing used CD8+ T cells sorted from PBMCs, collected 5 days after the first yellow fever vaccination. The receptor's source is a man younger than 35 who received the YFV17D yellow fever vaccine. This chain uses TRBV5-1 with TRBJ2-2; tentatively, D is TRBD2 (5 bases). The CDR3 DNA reads as TGCGCCAGCAACGATATAGGACTGGCGAACACCGGGGAGCTGTTTTTT. Translating gives CASNDIGLANTGELFF.